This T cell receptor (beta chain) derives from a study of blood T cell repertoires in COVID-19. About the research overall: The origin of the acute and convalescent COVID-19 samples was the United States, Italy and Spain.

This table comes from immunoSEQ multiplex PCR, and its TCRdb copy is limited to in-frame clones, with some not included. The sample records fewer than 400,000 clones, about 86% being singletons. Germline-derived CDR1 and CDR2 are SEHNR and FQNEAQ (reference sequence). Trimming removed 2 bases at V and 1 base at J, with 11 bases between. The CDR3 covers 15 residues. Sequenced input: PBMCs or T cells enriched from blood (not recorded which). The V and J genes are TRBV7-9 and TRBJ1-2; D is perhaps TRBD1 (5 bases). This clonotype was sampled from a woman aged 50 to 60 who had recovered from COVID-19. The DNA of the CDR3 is TGTGCCAGCAGCTTACCGGGCGACAGTAACTATGGCTACACCTTC. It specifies CASSLPGDSNYGYTF.